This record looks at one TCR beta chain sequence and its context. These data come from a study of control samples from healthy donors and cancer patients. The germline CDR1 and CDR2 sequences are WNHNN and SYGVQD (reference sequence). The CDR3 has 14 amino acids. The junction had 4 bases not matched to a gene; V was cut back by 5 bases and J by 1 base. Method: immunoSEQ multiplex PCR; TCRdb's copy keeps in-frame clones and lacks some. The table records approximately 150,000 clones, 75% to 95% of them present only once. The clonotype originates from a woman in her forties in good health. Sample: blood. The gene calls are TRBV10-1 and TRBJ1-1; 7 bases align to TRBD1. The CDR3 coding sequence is TGCGCCAGCAGTCTAACAGGGGCGAACACTGAAGCTTTCTTT. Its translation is CASSLTGANTEAFF.